One sample yielded the 3 T cell receptor beta chains listed below, sequenced in a study of blood T cell repertoires in COVID-19. Libraries were prepared by immunoSEQ multiplex PCR; TCRdb keeps only in-frame clonotypes and omits some of them. The sample holds 190,000 or so clones; about 90% are singletons and the top ten take about 1.2%. Material: PBMCs or T cells enriched from blood (not recorded which). All receptors come from a man aged 25-45 years who had recovered from COVID-19.

CDR3 amino acids: CASSWLAGGTDTQYF. CDR3 nucleotide sequence: TGTGCCAGTAGTTGGTTAGCGGGAGGTACAGATACGCAGTATTTT. The chain is built from TRBV19 and TRBJ2-3; 10 bases agree with TRBD2. The germline V gene has CDR1 LNHDA and CDR2 SQIVND (reference sequence). V shed 5 bases and J 3 bases; nucleotides not matched to a gene: 5. This CDR3 is 15 amino acids long.

This chain links TRBV11-3 with TRBJ2-2; maybe TRBD2 (5 bases). The V end lost 5 bases, the J end lost 0 bases, and 16 bases lay between the germline ends. The CDR3 sequence is 17 residues long. Germline assignment: CDR1 SGHNT and CDR2 YENEEA. The CDR3 here is CASSRGQPNPNTGELFF. The CDR3 DNA sequence: TGTGCCAGCAGCCGCGGGCAACCGAATCCGAACACCGGGGAGCTGTTTTTT.

This chain joins TRBV7-2 and TRBJ1-4; 10 nucleotides line up with TRBD1. V dropped 6 bases and J dropped 8; count of bases not matched to a gene: 9. Germline values: CDR1 SGHTA, CDR2 FQGNSA. This CDR3 is built from 15 residues. The CDR3 DNA sequence: TGTGCCAGCAGACCCGCCGGACAGGGGGGGGAAAAACTGTTTTTT. Its protein is CASRPAGQGGEKLFF.